Below, one T cell receptor (beta chain) is given with its context. Which antigen it targets is not known. Per-nucleotide qualities are absent, and no much larger clonotype sits a single base away. The germline V gene supplies CDR1 LGHNA and CDR2 YSLEER. Trimming at the junction amounts to 0 bases on V and 6 bases on J, and the germline ends lie 9 bases apart. The CDR3 holds 14 amino acids from the cysteine to the phenylalanine. Left in the record is the CDR3 DNA by itself, 42 bases read in frame from the first base. Each donor gave one peripheral blood draw, averaging roughly 100 mL, which was collected into heparinised tubes. Naive, central memory, regulatory and stem cell-like memory CD4+ T cells were sorted on a BD FACSAria II using a panel including CD45RO, CCR7, CD25, CD127, CD95 and CD27. A purity above 98% was achieved for all sorted populations. PBMCs were isolated right away by Lymphoprep density gradient centrifugation and were stained directly, without culture. To minimize batch effects, samples were stained and sorted in pairs, one healthy donor with one patient per experiment.

The entire isolated RNA was reverse transcribed using the High Capacity cDNA Reverse Transcription Kit, and thus expressed TCRB transcripts were sequenced. Naive, central memory and regulatory T cell samples underwent deep immunoSEQ sequencing, averaging roughly 3.5 million total reads per sample. Sorted cells were lysed in RLT buffer and RNA was extracted with DNase-treated RNeasy Micro or Mini kits, depending on cell number. To prevent cross-contamination, every cell subset was processed on its own, while patient and healthy donor samples were processed together. The immunoSEQ multiplex PCR was used to amplify TCRB sequences from cDNA, yielding 87-bp fragments that span the CDR3 region. Sequencing of the amplicons was done on the Illumina HiSeq platform. Processing in the source paper ran as follows. PCR bias was computationally corrected using synthetic template baselines, reads within Hamming distance 2 were collapsed, and singletons that could not be merged were discarded. Reads were aligned to IMGT to assign V, D and J genes, CDR3 length, and insertions or deletions at six rearrangement sites. Clonotype counts were normalized to sorted cell number within each subset before computing true diversity and Gini coefficients with the tcR R package. The overlap coefficient, calculated on TCRB nucleotide sequences, was used to quantify repertoire sharing. Imported from immuneACCESS, the table was reduced by TCRdb to in-frame sequences with V and J called. These copies leave out some clones; in studies compared against another copy, an unresolved V gene accounts for under half, and the cause of the remainder is not known. For V, J and clone size, that table is used; D and trimming come from the DNA. This sample holds some 110,000 clones; about a sixth were observed only once. Clones ranked in the top ten supply 2% to 2.5% of the sample.

These data come from a study of beta chain features in type 1 diabetes (dated by TCRdb to about 2018). About the study as a whole: Patients and healthy donors did not differ in mean age, gender distribution, total cell number or subset yield. Naive and central memory subsets were obtained from all 30 or so donors, but regulatory and stem cell-like memory subsets were isolated from only 8 patients and roughly eight healthy donors. A total of around 110,000,000 sorted cells were examined across all samples, and RNA yield correlated strongly with the number of cells per subset. In the study, TCRB repertoires of sorted circulating CD4+ T cell subsets from recently diagnosed type 1 diabetes patients were compared with those of matched healthy donors. Study-wide conclusions, independent of this receptor: Sequencing cDNA rather than genomic DNA could over-represent highly expressing activated cells, although activation and CD3 levels did not differ between groups. Type 1 diabetes patients showed a moderate but significant shortening of TCRB CDR3 length in all four CD4+ subsets. Only small numbers of individuals were included in the HLA sub-analyses, which left unresolved whether HLA type had any influence on TCRB rearrangement. At VDJ recombination sites, type 1 diabetes patients had fewer insertions and more deleted nucleotides, which implies abnormalities in thymic rearrangement. The naive, central memory and regulatory TCRB repertoires appeared to resemble one another more closely among patients than among healthy donors. Shorter templates might have been favored by PCR, but patient and control samples were amplified and corrected together, so both groups would have been affected equally by any skew.

This clonotype was sampled from a man aged 30 to 45 with type 1 diabetes. The sample taken for sequencing was central memory CD4+ T cells from blood. This sequence uses TRBV4-3 and TRBJ1-5; the D region possibly corresponds to TRBD1 (6 bases align). The DNA sequence is given as TGCGCCAGCAGCCAAGATGGGGGGCCTCAGCCCCAGCATTTT. This codes for CASSQDGGPQPQHF.